The clone carrying this T cell receptor (beta chain) has a single count. This specimen belongs to a study of blood T cell repertoires in COVID-19. Cohort placement rested on clinical history that participants reported themselves. The germline gives CDR1 LGHDT, CDR2 YNNKEL (reference sequence). V dropped 1 base and J dropped 1 base, with 8 bases sitting between them. The CDR3 totals 14 residues. Original analysis: From reference gene primer amplification, estimates of nucleated cell counts were derived. Sequencing used immunoSEQ multiplex PCR; TCRdb keeps in-frame clones, though not all of them. That table is the source of V, J and clone size, and D and trimming were worked out from the DNA. The sample includes 80,000 to 130,000 clones, 65% to 90% of them seen just once.

J is TRBJ2-7 and V is TRBV3-1 (or the pseudogene TRBV3-2), with D tentatively TRBD1 (5 bases). This clonotype was sampled from a woman in her forties or fifties who had recovered from COVID-19. Sequencing input: PBMCs or T cells enriched from blood (not recorded which). The CDR3 nucleotides are TGTGCCAGCAGCCAAGCCCCAGGGTCCTACGAGCAGTACTTC. The encoded protein is CASSQAPGSYEQYF.